This entry lists 10 T cell receptor beta chains sequenced from one sample in a study of blood T cells in healthy people across ages. Together with a sample-barcoded 5' primer, a J-beta primer mix was included in a second PCR lasting roughly 6 to 12 cycles. TCRdb ran MiXCR on the 5' RACE reads and lists one entry per CDR3 protein. This table has 1.5 million to 2 million distinct CDR3 sequences, about two fifths appearing once. Source material: blood. Receptors were obtained from a human donor in good health.

Details on this clonotype: One end of the junction does not line up with germline, which may come from a read error. The chain has TRBV24-1 and TRBJ2-1, with TRBD1 identical over 10 bases. This CDR3 has 17 amino acids. Germline V CDR1 and CDR2: KGHDR, SFDVKD. The CDR3 nucleotides read TGTGCCACCAGTGCCATACCCGGGACAGGGGTTTACAATGGGCAGTTCTTC. Its translation: CATSAIPGTGVYNGQFF.

This rearrangement joins TRBV29-1 to TRBJ1-2, with D hard to call. The length of the CDR3 is 16 residues. With 4 bases removed from V and 7 bases from J, the gap between germline ends came to 25 bases. CDR1 SQVTM and CDR2 ANQGSEA come from the germline V gene. CDR3 nucleotides: TGCAGCGTTGTATTAAACAGCGACCTCCCTTCGGGTGGCTACACCTTC. Protein: CSVVLNSDLPSGGYTF.

V usage is TRBV7-2 and J usage is TRBJ2-5; weak D call: TRBD2 (7 bases). V shed 6 bases and J shed 3 bases, with 17 bases lying between them. The CDR3 covers 15 residues. Germline V gives CDR1 SGHTA, CDR2 FQGNSA. The CDR3 loop reads CASSRRGRPEETQYF. CDR3 in DNA: TGTGCCAGCAGTCGGCGGGGGCGCCCTGAAGAGACCCAGTACTTC.

This clonotype was picked up a small number of times. The chain joins TRBV4-2 to TRBJ2-7, with 8 bases identical to TRBD2. With 4 bases clipped from V and 3 bases from J, the junction kept 23 bases outside the gene matches. The CDR3 totals 20 residues. In germline, CDR1 is LGHNA, CDR2 YNFKEQ. The CDR3 region has the DNA TGTGCCAGCAGCCTCCTAGGTAGGGGTCCAGAGGGACTAGGAAGCTACGAGCAGTACTTC. Its translation: CASSLLGRGPEGLGSYEQYF.

In its sample, this clonotype was seen a few times. V usage is TRBV5-1 and J usage is TRBJ2-1, with a weak D call TRBD2 (5 bases). The V gene lost 4 bases and the J gene lost 4 bases, with 18 bases spanning the gap. Germline CDR1 reads SGHRS; CDR2 reads YFSETQ. The CDR3 covers 16 residues. For the CDR3, the DNA is TGCGCCAGCAGCCTTCTCCTGAGGGATAGTTACAATGAGCAGTTCTTC. Amino acids: CASSLLLRDSYNEQFF.

This clonotype showed up many times. The chain uses TRBV7-3 and TRBJ2-1; 8 bases line up with TRBD1. Looked up from germline, CDR1 is SGHTA and CDR2 is FQGTGA. This CDR3 has 15 residues. V lost 4 bases and J lost 2; bases outside the gene matches: 4. CDR3 in amino acids: CASSSGDRTYNEQFF. CDR3 sequence (DNA): TGTGCCAGCAGCTCGGGGGACAGGACCTACAATGAGCAGTTCTTC.

The chain has TRBV27 and TRBJ1-2, with D unresolved. Trimming removed 0 bases at V and 5 bases at J, with 10 bases between. Germline values: CDR1 MNHEY, CDR2 SMNVEV (reference sequence). The CDR3 has 14 amino acids. The CDR3 spells CASSLSPTVYGYTF. The CDR3 coding sequence is TGTGCCAGCAGTTTATCCCCGACCGTGTATGGCTACACCTTC.

The chain links TRBV7-2 to TRBJ2-4; 9 bases are shared with TRBD1. J was trimmed by 9 bases and V by 1 base; bases with no gene match: 4. Germline-derived CDR1 and CDR2 are SGHTA and FQGNSA. CDR3 length: 14 residues. CDR3 DNA: TGTGCCAGCAGCTTAGGGACAGGGGACGGCATTCAGTACTTC. This encodes CASSLGTGDGIQYF.

The chain carries TRBV24-1 and TRBJ1-1, with D perhaps TRBD1 (5 bases). The ends were cut back, 9 bases at V and 0 bases at J, with 13 bases in the middle. CDR3 length equals 14 residues. Germline V gene lookup returns CDR1 KGHDR and CDR2 SFDVKD. The CDR3 sequence is CATQGGAMNTEAFF. The CDR3 nucleotides are TGTGCCACCCAAGGAGGGGCCATGAACACTGAAGCTTTCTTT.

V gene TRBV28 combines with J gene TRBJ1-2; D unclear. This CDR3 has 11 amino acids. Trimming stripped 7 bases from V and 4 bases from J, with 7 bases between. CDR1 is MDHEN, CDR2 SYDVKM, per germline. The CDR3 coding sequence is TGTGCCAGCAACGACCTCTATGGCTACACCTTC. Residues: CASNDLYGYTF.